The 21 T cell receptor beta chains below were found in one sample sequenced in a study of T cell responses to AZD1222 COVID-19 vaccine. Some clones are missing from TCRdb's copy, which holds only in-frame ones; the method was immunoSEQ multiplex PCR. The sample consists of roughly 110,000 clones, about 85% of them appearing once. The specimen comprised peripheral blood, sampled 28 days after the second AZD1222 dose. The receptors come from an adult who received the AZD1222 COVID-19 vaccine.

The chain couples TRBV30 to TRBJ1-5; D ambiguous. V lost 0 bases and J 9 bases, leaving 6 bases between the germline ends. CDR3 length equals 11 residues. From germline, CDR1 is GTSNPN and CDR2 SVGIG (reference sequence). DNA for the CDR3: TGTGCCTGGAGTGTATTAGGGCCCCAGCATTTT. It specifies CAWSVLGPQHF. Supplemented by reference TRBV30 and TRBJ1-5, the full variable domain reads SQTIHQWPATLVQPVGSPLSLECTVEGTSNPNLYWYRQAAGRGLQLLFYSVGIGQISSEVPQNLSASRPQDRQFILSSKKLLLSDSGFYLCAWSVLGPQHFGDGTRLSIL.

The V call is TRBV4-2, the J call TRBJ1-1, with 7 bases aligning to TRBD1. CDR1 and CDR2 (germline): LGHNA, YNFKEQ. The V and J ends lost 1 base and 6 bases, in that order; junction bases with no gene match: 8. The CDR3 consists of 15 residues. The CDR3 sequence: CASSQGQGGDAEAFF. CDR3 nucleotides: TGTGCCAGCAGCCAAGGGCAGGGGGGGGACGCTGAAGCTTTCTTT.

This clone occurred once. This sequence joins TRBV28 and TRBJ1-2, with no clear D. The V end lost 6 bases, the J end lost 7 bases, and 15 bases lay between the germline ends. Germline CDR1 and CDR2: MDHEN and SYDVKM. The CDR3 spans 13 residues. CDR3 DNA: TGTGCCAGCAGCCGCCCCCCCTACGGTGGCTACACCTTC. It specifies CASSRPPYGGYTF.

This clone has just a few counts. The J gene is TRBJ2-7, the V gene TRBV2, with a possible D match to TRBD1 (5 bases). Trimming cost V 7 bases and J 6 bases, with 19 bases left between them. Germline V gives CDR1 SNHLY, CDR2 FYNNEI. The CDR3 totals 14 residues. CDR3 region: CASIRAGSGFEQYF. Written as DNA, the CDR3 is TGTGCCAGCATACGGGCAGGGTCTGGCTTCGAGCAGTACTTC.

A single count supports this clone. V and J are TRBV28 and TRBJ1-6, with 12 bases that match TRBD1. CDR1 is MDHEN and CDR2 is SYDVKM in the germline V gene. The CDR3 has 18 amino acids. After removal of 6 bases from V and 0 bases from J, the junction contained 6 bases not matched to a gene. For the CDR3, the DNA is TGTGCCAGCAGCGGGACAGGGGGCATCCCCTCCTATAATTCACCCCTCCACTTT. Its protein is CASSGTGGIPSYNSPLHF.

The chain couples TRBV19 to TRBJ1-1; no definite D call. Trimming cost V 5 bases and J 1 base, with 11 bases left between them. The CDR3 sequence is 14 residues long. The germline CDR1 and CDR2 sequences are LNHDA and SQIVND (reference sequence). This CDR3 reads CASSVPGQNTEAFF. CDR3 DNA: TGTGCCAGTAGTGTACCTGGGCAGAACACTGAAGCTTTCTTT.

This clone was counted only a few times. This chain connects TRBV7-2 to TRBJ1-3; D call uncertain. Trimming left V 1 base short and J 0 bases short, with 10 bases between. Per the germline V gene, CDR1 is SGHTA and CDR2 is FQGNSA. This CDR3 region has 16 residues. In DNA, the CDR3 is TGTGCCAGCAGCTTAGACAGTTCCCTCTCTGGAAACACCATATATTTT. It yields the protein CASSLDSSLSGNTIYF.

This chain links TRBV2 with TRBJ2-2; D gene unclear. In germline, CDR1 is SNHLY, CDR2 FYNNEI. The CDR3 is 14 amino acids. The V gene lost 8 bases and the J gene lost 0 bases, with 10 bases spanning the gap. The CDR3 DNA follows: TGTGCCAGCCTGGCACCCGCGAACACCGGGGAGCTGTTTTTT. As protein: CASLAPANTGELFF.

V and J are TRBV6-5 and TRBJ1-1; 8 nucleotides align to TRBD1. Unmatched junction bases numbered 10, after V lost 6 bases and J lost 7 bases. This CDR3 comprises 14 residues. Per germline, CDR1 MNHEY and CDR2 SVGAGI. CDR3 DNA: TGTGCCAGCAGCATTCGGACAGGGAGGAATGAAGCTTTCTTT. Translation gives CASSIRTGRNEAFF.

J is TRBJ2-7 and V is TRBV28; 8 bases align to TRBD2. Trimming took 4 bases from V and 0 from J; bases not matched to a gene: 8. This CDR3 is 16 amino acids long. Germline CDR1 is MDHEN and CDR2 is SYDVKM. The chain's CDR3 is CASSSPGGVSSYEQYF. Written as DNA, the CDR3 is TGTGCCAGCAGTTCCCCGGGGGGGGTGAGCTCCTACGAGCAGTACTTC.

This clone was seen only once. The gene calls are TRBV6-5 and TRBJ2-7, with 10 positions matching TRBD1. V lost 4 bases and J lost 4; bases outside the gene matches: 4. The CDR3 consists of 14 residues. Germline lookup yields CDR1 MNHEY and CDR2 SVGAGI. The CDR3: CASSWDRGRYEQYF. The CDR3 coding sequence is TGTGCCAGCAGTTGGGACAGGGGAAGATACGAGCAGTACTTC.

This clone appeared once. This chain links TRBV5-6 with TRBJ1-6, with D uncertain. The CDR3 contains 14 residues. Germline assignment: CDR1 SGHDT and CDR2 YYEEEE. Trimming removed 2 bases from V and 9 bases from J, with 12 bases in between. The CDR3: CASSFRGLGSPLHF. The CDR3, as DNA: TGTGCCAGCAGCTTCCGGGGATTGGGTTCACCCCTCCACTTT.

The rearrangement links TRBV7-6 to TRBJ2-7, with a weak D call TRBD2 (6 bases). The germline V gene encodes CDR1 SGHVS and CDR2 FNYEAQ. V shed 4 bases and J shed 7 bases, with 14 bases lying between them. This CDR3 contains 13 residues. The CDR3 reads CASSSGLSREQYF. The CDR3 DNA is TGTGCCAGCAGCTCGGGACTTTCGCGGGAGCAGTACTTC.

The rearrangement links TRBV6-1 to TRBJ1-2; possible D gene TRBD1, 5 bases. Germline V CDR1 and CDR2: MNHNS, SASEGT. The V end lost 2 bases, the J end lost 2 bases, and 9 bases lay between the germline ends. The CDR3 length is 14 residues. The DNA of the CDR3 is TGTGCCAGCAGTGAATTCGGGGGGAACTATGGCTACACCTTC. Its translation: CASSEFGGNYGYTF.

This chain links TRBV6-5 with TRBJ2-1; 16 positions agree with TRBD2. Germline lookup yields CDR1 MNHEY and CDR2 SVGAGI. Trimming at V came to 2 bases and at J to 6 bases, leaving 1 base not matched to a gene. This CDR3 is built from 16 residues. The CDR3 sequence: CASSYGTSGGANEQFF. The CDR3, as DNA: TGTGCCAGCAGTTACGGGACTAGCGGGGGGGCCAATGAGCAGTTCTTC.

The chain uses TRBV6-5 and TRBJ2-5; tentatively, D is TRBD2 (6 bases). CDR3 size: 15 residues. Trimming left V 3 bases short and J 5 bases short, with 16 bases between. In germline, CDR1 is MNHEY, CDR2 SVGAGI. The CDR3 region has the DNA TGTGCCAGCAGTTATGGAGGGGCGGGGAGGGAGACCCAGTACTTC. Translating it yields CASSYGGAGRETQYF.

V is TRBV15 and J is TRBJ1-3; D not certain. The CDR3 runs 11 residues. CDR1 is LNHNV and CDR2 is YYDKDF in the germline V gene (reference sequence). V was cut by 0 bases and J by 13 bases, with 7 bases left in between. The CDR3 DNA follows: TGTGCCACCAGCAGAGATAGGAAAATATATTTT. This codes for CATSRDRKIYF.

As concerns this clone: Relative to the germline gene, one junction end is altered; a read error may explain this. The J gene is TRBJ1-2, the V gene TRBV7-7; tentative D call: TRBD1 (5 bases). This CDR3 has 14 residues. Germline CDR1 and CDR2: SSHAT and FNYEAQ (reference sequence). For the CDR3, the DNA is TGTGCTAGCAGCCCAGACGCAGGGAGGTATGGCTACACCTTC. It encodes CASSPDAGRYGYTF.

In nucleotides, the CDR3 is TGTGCCAGCAGTTTATCGTCGGCAGCCTATAATTCACCCCTCCACTTT. Its translation is CASSLSSAAYNSPLHF. The chain links TRBV27 to TRBJ1-6; D is unclear. CDR1 and CDR2 from the germline V gene are MNHEY and SMNVEV (reference sequence). The V gene lost 0 bases and the J gene lost 2 bases, with 8 bases spanning the gap. This CDR3 region has 16 residues.

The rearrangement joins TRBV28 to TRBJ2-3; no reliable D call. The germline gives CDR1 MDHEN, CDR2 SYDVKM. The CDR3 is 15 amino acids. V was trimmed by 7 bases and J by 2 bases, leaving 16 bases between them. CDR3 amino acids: CASTQAGADTDTQYF. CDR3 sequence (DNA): TGTGCCAGCACTCAGGCTGGCGCGGACACAGATACGCAGTATTTT.

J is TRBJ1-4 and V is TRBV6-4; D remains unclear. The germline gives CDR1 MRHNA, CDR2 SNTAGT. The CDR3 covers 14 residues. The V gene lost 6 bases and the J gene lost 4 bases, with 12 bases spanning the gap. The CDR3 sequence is CASSPSGDNEKLFF. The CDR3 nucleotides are TGTGCCAGCAGCCCGTCCGGGGATAATGAAAAACTGTTTTTT.